Listed here are 14 T cell receptor beta chains from one sample, sequenced in a study of shared clonotypes between healthy human individuals. TCRdb's table, derived via immunoSEQ multiplex PCR, lists solely in-frame clones and lacks some. The sample includes around 2.1 million clones, 90% to 96% seen only once; the top ten take less than 0.15%. Sequenced input: naive CD4+ T cells sorted from blood. Regarding subset: CD45RA+ positively selected. The receptors stem from a man between 18 and 29 years old in good health.

The chain links TRBV19 to TRBJ1-6; perhaps TRBD1 as D (5 bases). The CDR3 extends over 20 amino acids. Trimming removed 2 bases from V and 0 bases from J, with 20 bases in between. Germline V gene data show CDR1 as LNHDA and CDR2 as SQIVND (reference sequence). The CDR3, as DNA: TGTGCCAGTAGTATAACCGGGACCCACGCCTCCAGCTCCTATAATTCACCCCTCCACTTT. Its translation: CASSITGTHASSSYNSPLHF.

This sequence joins TRBV11-1 and TRBJ2-7; 9 nucleotides match TRBD2. Germline V gene data show CDR1 as SGHAT and CDR2 as FQDESV (reference sequence). This CDR3 comprises 14 residues. V shed 2 bases and J 3 bases; nucleotides not matched to a gene: 2. The CDR3 bases are TGTGCCAGCAGCTTATCTAGCGGGGACTACGAGCAGTACTTC. Its translation: CASSLSSGDYEQYF. The whole variable domain, filled in from reference TRBV11-1 and TRBJ2-7, reads EAEVAQSPRYKITEKSQAVAFWCDPISGHATLYWYRQILGQGPELLVQFQDESVVDDSQLPKDRFSAERLKGVDSTLKIQPAELGDSAMYLCASSLSSGDYEQYFGPGTRLTVT.

The V and J genes are TRBV5-1 and TRBJ2-4; the D is unclear. V was trimmed by 0 bases and J by 8 bases, leaving 15 bases between them. CDR3 length: 15 amino acids. In germline, CDR1 is SGHRS, CDR2 YFSETQ. CDR3 region: CASSLADIGLDIQYF. The CDR3 DNA reads as TGCGCCAGCAGCTTGGCCGATATAGGGTTGGACATTCAGTACTTC.

This clone showed up just once. V gene TRBV19 combines with J gene TRBJ2-5, with 11 nucleotides matching TRBD1. The CDR3 runs 14 residues. The germline V gene has CDR1 LNHDA and CDR2 SQIVND (reference sequence). J lost 5 bases, V lost 6 bases, and 5 bases had no gene match. The CDR3 loop reads CASSRTGGRETQYF. The CDR3 nucleotides are TGTGCCAGTAGCCGGACAGGGGGCCGGGAGACCCAGTACTTC.

The chain uses TRBV27 and TRBJ2-6; 7 nucleotides match TRBD1. CDR1 and CDR2 (germline): MNHEY, SMNVEV (reference sequence). This CDR3 is 15 amino acids long. V shed 6 bases, J shed 2 bases, and the junction held 4 bases outside the gene matches. The CDR3 here is CASSLDRAGANVLTF. The CDR3 nucleotides read TGTGCCAGCAGCCTCGACAGGGCTGGGGCCAACGTCCTGACTTTC.

The sample holds one count of this clone. Different DNA sequences within this sample yield the same CDR3. The chain links TRBV6-5 to TRBJ1-1; unclear D gene. CDR1 and CDR2 from the germline V gene are MNHEY and SVGAGI. Trimming took off 6 bases at V and 7 bases at J, with 9 bases between the two ends. This CDR3 contains 11 residues. This CDR3 reads CASSRGGEAFF. The CDR3 coding sequence is TGTGCCAGCAGCCGAGGAGGTGAAGCTTTCTTT.

This chain links TRBV6-5 with TRBJ1-6; a weak D match, TRBD1 (5 bases). The germline V gene encodes CDR1 MNHEY and CDR2 SVGAGI. Trimming shortened V by 0 bases and J by 15 bases, and 15 bases separated the two germline ends. The CDR3 consists of 14 residues. In nucleotides, the CDR3 is TGTGCCAGCAGTTACTCTACATTGGACAAGGTCCTCCACTTT. It yields the protein CASSYSTLDKVLHF.

CDR3 DNA: TGCGCCAGCAGTACTACCACAGATACGCAGTATTTT. Protein sequence: CASSTTTDTQYF. The chain employs TRBV10-1 and TRBJ2-3; unclear D gene. Looked up from germline, CDR1 is WNHNN and CDR2 is SYGVQD (reference sequence). CDR3 length: 12 amino acids. Trimming took 5 bases from V and 2 from J, leaving 5 bases between them.

This chain connects TRBV2 to TRBJ1-5; the D gene is possibly TRBD1 (6 bases). V was trimmed by 6 bases and J by 9 bases, leaving 12 bases between them. This CDR3 spans 12 amino acids. From germline, CDR1 is SNHLY and CDR2 FYNNEI. The CDR3 is CASRGEGGPQHF. As DNA, the CDR3 is TGTGCCAGCAGAGGCGAGGGGGGGCCCCAGCATTTT.

The chain employs TRBV19 and TRBJ2-3, with D perhaps matching TRBD1 (6 bases). Trimming shortened V by 4 bases and J by 5 bases, and 16 bases separated the two germline ends. CDR1 LNHDA and CDR2 SQIVND come from the germline V gene (reference sequence). This CDR3 is built from 15 residues. This CDR3 reads CASSSTRGYGDTQYF. Here the CDR3 DNA reads TGTGCCAGTAGTAGCACCAGGGGATATGGAGATACGCAGTATTTT.

The chain combines TRBV10-3 with TRBJ1-1, with D perhaps matching TRBD1 (5 bases). This CDR3 is built from 13 residues. Trimming shortened V by 11 bases and J by 0 bases, and 13 bases separated the two germline ends. Germline CDR1 ENHRY, CDR2 SYGVKD. The CDR3 nucleotides read TGTGCCGTCCGGAGGACATTGAACACTGAAGCTTTCTTT. As protein: CAVRRTLNTEAFF.

The chain couples TRBV12-5 to TRBJ1-2; D is perhaps TRBD1 (6 bases). The CDR3 runs 15 residues. Trimming stripped 0 bases from V and 5 bases from J, with 13 bases between. Germline-derived CDR1 and CDR2 are LGHNT and FRNRAP. The CDR3 sequence: CASGLVQSGEYGYTF. In DNA form, the CDR3 reads TGTGCTAGTGGTTTGGTACAATCAGGGGAATATGGCTACACCTTC.

About this clone itself: This specimen includes other DNA sequences encoding the same CDR3. The rearrangement joins TRBV30 to TRBJ1-1; D is uncertain. CDR1 is GTSNPN, CDR2 SVGIG, per germline (reference sequence). CDR3 length: 13 residues. Deletions cut 0 bases from V and 0 bases from J, with 5 bases between. CDR3: CAWSVRVNTEAFF. In nucleotides, the CDR3 is TGTGCCTGGAGTGTACGTGTGAACACTGAAGCTTTCTTT. Variable domain in full (rest from reference TRBV30 and TRBJ1-1): SQTIHQWPATLVQPVGSPLSLECTVEGTSNPNLYWYRQAAGRGLQLLFYSVGIGQISSEVPQNLSASRPQDRQFILSSKKLLLSDSGFYLCAWSVRVNTEAFFGQGTRLTVV.

V usage is TRBV28 and J usage is TRBJ2-3, with D maybe TRBD1 (5 bases). Germline V gene sequence: CDR1 MDHEN, CDR2 SYDVKM. The CDR3 spans 16 residues. Trimming took off 1 base at V and 0 bases at J, with 11 bases between the two ends. The CDR3 loop reads CASSLFTGSSTDTQYF. As DNA, the CDR3 is TGTGCCAGCAGTTTATTTACAGGTTCTAGCACAGATACGCAGTATTTT.